This TCR beta chain was found in a study of T-cell reconstitution after alpha-beta-depleted transplantation in children (dated by TCRdb to about 2016). As for the study more broadly: Using TCR repertoire profiling, the study followed T-cell immune reconstitution in a quantitative way in children after TCRalphabeta/CD19-depleted allogeneic hematopoietic cell transplantation.

This clonotype was seen repeatedly, ten times or more. There is no known antigen for this receptor. Within one base of it there is no much larger clone, and no base qualities were kept. Library preparation employed PCR. The run used an Illumina HiSeq 2500. To normalize quantification of the TCRbeta repertoire, the TCR libraries were built with molecular barcoding that relied on unique molecular identifiers. TCRdb cleaned the public reads at Q25 with fastp, built clones with MiXCR and kept in-frame beta chains. Each entry merges the rows of one CDR3 protein and shows their most common DNA and genes. In this sample the table shows a few hundred thousand distinct CDR3 sequences, over 9.5% of which occur a single time. The ten largest clones capture roughly 5.1% of the sample. The CDR3 contains 14 residues, cysteine and phenylalanine counted. Only CDR3 DNA remains: 42 bases, in frame from the first base. The germline V gene encodes CDR1 SGHDT and CDR2 YYEEEE. V sheds 0 bases and J sheds 1 base, leaving 7 bases between their ends.

This TCR came from a human donor who donated a stem cell graft to a child with SCID. The chain employs TRBV5-6 and TRBJ2-5; the D segment might be TRBD1 or TRBD2, since each matches 5 bases. The sequencing used PBMCs from the stem cell graft donor, collected from the stem cell graft. DNA sequence: TGTGCCAGCAGCTTGGGGGACCTCCAAGAGACCCAGTACTTC. It encodes CASSLGDLQETQYF.